This TCR beta chain derives from a study of CD8 T cells in ankylosing spondylitis. Trimming left V 4 bases short and J 2 bases short, with 12 bases between. Per the germline V gene, CDR1 is MNHEY and CDR2 is SMNVEV (reference sequence). The CDR3 loop spans 16 amino acids. Study-level points and caveats: Ankylosing spondylitis blood appeared to carry a characteristic TCR beta motif of roughly eight highly homologous variants. Those disease-linked clones were CD8+; they were also relatively rare in peripheral blood.

TCRdb recomputed calls from the 5' RACE reads with MiXCR, one row per CDR3 protein. The data show more than 650,000 distinct CDR3 sequences, 12% seen once. As for this clonotype: Its antigen remains unidentified.

The clonotype comes from a male donor with ankylosing spondylitis. This chain connects TRBV27 to TRBJ2-6; perhaps TRBD2 as D (6 bases). The source material was blood, either unsorted or a sorted T cell fraction (not recorded which). The CDR3 loop is CASSSLRETGANVLTF. The DNA for the CDR3 is TGTGCCAGCAGTTCTCTCCGGGAGACTGGGGCCAACGTCCTGACTTTC.